The clone carrying this T cell receptor beta chain was observed a few times. The repertoire was sequenced with immunoSEQ multiplex PCR; TCRdb's copy has only in-frame clones and lacks some. Of some 120,000 clones listed, approximately 84% are singletons. The sample originates from a study of identifying expanded T cells in peripheral blood. The V gene's germline CDR1 is GTSNPN and CDR2 SVGIG (reference sequence). Between the trimmed V and J ends, which lost 4 bases and 6 bases, there was a span of 13 bases. CDR3 length equals 13 residues. The TCR sequence derives from a person aged 18 to 75 in good health. Sequencing input: blood. The gene calls are TRBV30 and TRBJ1-5; D ambiguous. The CDR3 nucleotides read TGTGCCTGGAACCCGTCAGCCGGTCAGCCCCAGCATTTT. It specifies CAWNPSAGQPQHF.